The rows below give T cell receptor beta chains drawn from one sample of a study of T-cell memory formation after mild COVID-19. TCRdb called the 5' RACE reads again in MiXCR, with one record for every CDR3 protein. Of about 100,000 distinct CDR3 sequences detected, roughly a sixth appear once; the ten largest clones hold roughly 6%. The sequenced sample was PBMCs or a T cell subset sorted from them (not recorded which). The receptors shown here come from a man in his late teens or twenties who had mild COVID-19 (a few samples of this study predate the infection). Cell type and time point are not known. Each CDR3 is given with its conserved first and last residue. The order of the fields is CDR3 DNA, CDR3 protein, J gene, D gene, clone size, V gene. The D gene is left open where the match is weak. Clone size, where shown, is once, few, many, or a class for clones that have expanded.

DNA: TGCAGTGCTAGAGATAGGCGCCTAGCCAAAAACATTCAGTACTTC
CDR3: CSARDRRLAKNIQYF
J: TRBJ2-4
D: NA
size: few
V: TRBV20-1

DNA: TGCGCCAGCAGCCCAGACAGCAACACTGAAGCTTTCTTT
CDR3: CASSPDSNTEAFF
J: TRBJ1-1
D: NA
size: NA
V: TRBV5-1

DNA: TGTGCCAGCCAGGGAAGCTCCTATAATTCACCCCTCCACTTT
CDR3: CASQGSSYNSPLHF
J: TRBJ1-6
D: NA
size: NA
V: TRBV7-9

DNA: TGTGCCAGCAGCTTAGTTCGGGGGCAATTTGAGCAGTTCTTC
CDR3: CASSLVRGQFEQFF
J: TRBJ2-1
D: NA
size: NA
V: TRBV11-2

DNA: TGCGCCAGCAGCTTGGCCATGACTAGCGGGGGGCGGACCACAGATACGCAGTATTTT
CDR3: CASSLAMTSGGRTTDTQYF
J: TRBJ2-3
D: TRBD2
size: few
V: TRBV5-1

DNA: TGTGCCAGCAGTCCCACACGAGGGGAGCAGTTCTTC
CDR3: CASSPTRGEQFF
J: TRBJ2-1
D: NA
size: few
V: TRBV28

DNA: TGTGCCAGCAGTTACCCGGGGACGGCGAAAGGCTACACCTTC
CDR3: CASSYPGTAKGYTF
J: TRBJ1-2
D: NA
size: NA
V: TRBV6-6

DNA: TGTGCCAGCCTCTATGGGCAGGGGGAAGGATTGGCCCAGCATTTT
CDR3: CASLYGQGEGLAQHF
J: TRBJ1-5
D: TRBD1
size: few
V: TRBV6-6

DNA: TGTGCCAGCAGTTACTCGATCTCCGGTTCTGGCTACACCTTC
CDR3: CASSYSISGSGYTF
J: TRBJ1-2
D: NA
size: NA
V: TRBV6-5

DNA: TGTGCCAGCAGTGGGGGGACACTCAGCACAGATACGCAGTATTTT
CDR3: CASSGGTLSTDTQYF
J: TRBJ2-3
D: NA
size: NA
V: TRBV2